The 20 T cell receptor beta chains in this list originate from one sample, sequenced in a study of blood T cell repertoires in COVID-19. The protocol was immunoSEQ multiplex PCR, while the TCRdb copy is restricted to in-frame clones and leaves out a portion. The sample lists fewer than 300,000 clones; around 80% were seen once. Specimen: peripheral blood. These TCRs come from a man aged 80 or over with acute or convalescent COVID-19.

This chain links TRBV27 with TRBJ1-2, with D perhaps matching TRBD1 (5 bases). V lost 6 bases and J 3 bases, leaving 17 bases between the germline ends. This CDR3 is 15 amino acids long. Germline V gene lookup returns CDR1 MNHEY and CDR2 SMNVEV (reference sequence). The CDR3 is CASSRLGGRDYGYTF. CDR3 bases: TGTGCCAGCAGCCGACTGGGGGGGAGGGACTATGGCTACACCTTC.

The gene calls are TRBV5-6 and TRBJ2-3, with TRBD2 identical over 12 bases. The CDR3 sequence is 17 residues long. Looked up from germline, CDR1 is SGHDT and CDR2 is YYEEEE. Trimming took 4 bases from V and 3 from J; bases not matched to a gene: 9. The CDR3 spells CASSAWTSGVQTDTQYF. The CDR3 DNA is TGTGCCAGCAGCGCCTGGACTAGCGGGGTACAAACAGATACGCAGTATTTT.

This chain joins TRBV5-1 and TRBJ2-1; 7 positions match TRBD2. The CDR3 runs 16 residues. Germline V lookup: CDR1 SGHRS, CDR2 YFSETQ. After removal of 4 bases from V and 8 bases from J, the junction contained 15 bases not matched to a gene. As DNA, the CDR3 is TGCGCCAGCAGCCTCCAAGGCGGGAGCAAGGTCCATGAGCAGTTCTTC. Its translation: CASSLQGGSKVHEQFF.

The gene calls are TRBV28 and TRBJ1-1; D may be TRBD1 (6 bases). Trimming removed 1 base from V and 6 bases from J, with 9 bases in between. CDR3 length: 13 residues. Per germline, CDR1 MDHEN and CDR2 SYDVKM. Here the CDR3 reads CASSLFQGSEAFF. In DNA form, the CDR3 reads TGTGCCAGCAGTTTATTTCAGGGGTCTGAAGCTTTCTTT.

The chain joins TRBV5-1 to TRBJ1-3; 8 nucleotides match TRBD1. Looked up from germline, CDR1 is SGHRS and CDR2 is YFSETQ. The CDR3 is made up of 17 amino acids. V shed 4 bases, J shed 0 bases, and the junction held 9 bases outside the gene matches. The CDR3 is CASSRLDRDLSGNTIYF. The CDR3 DNA reads TGCGCCAGCAGCAGGCTGGACAGGGACCTCTCTGGAAACACCATATATTTT. Full variable domain (rest looked up from reference TRBV5-1 and TRBJ1-3): KAGVTQTPRYLIKTRGQQVTLSCSPISGHRSVSWYQQTPGQGLQFLFEYFSETQRNKGNFPGRFSGRQFSNSRSEMNVSTLELGDSALYLCASSRLDRDLSGNTIYFGEGSWLTVV.

This clone was detected only once. The V and J genes are TRBV25-1 and TRBJ2-5, with a tentative D call TRBD1 (6 bases). V gave up 4 bases and J gave up 2 bases, with 17 bases separating them. Looked up from germline, CDR1 is MGHDK and CDR2 is SYGVNS. CDR3 length: 16 residues. The CDR3 nucleotides are TGTGCCAGCAGTGGACCACAGGGCATTGGGCAAGAGACCCAGTACTTC. The encoded protein is CASSGPQGIGQETQYF.

The chain couples TRBV5-8 to TRBJ1-2, with D uncertain. Looked up from germline, CDR1 is SGHTS and CDR2 is YDEGEE. The CDR3 covers 13 residues. Trimming cost V 0 bases and J 6 bases, with 9 bases left between them. Written as DNA, the CDR3 is TGTGCCAGCAGCTTGGCATATCCGGATGGCTACACCTTC. It specifies CASSLAYPDGYTF.

CDR3 residues: CASSLLGGTTTYEQYF. The CDR3 DNA reads TGTGCCAGCAGTTTATTAGGTGGGACTACTACCTACGAGCAGTACTTC. V gene TRBV28 combines with J gene TRBJ2-7; TRBD2 aligns across 7 bases. The CDR3 is 16 amino acids. The germline V gene has CDR1 MDHEN and CDR2 SYDVKM. Trimming took 1 base from V and 2 from J; bases not matched to a gene: 8.

The chain has TRBV7-8 and TRBJ1-3; the D is unclear. The CDR3 consists of 16 residues. V lost 1 base to trimming and J lost 0 bases, with 10 bases between them. The germline gives CDR1 SGHVS, CDR2 FQNEAQ. The CDR3 region is CASSLGRAGSGNTIYF. Here the CDR3 DNA reads TGTGCCAGCAGCTTAGGCCGGGCGGGCTCTGGAAACACCATATATTTT. Full variable domain (rest looked up from reference TRBV7-8 and TRBJ1-3): GAGVSQSPRYKVAKRGQDVALRCDPISGHVSLFWYQQALGQGPEFLTYFQNEAQLDKSGLPSDRFFAERPEGSVSTLKIQRTQQEDSAVYLCASSLGRAGSGNTIYFGEGSWLTVV.

The rearrangement joins TRBV6-1 to TRBJ2-5, with TRBD1 matching 9 bases. V lost 4 bases to trimming and J lost 2 bases; unmatched junction nucleotides: 8. The germline gives CDR1 MNHNS, CDR2 SASEGT. This CDR3 is built from 16 residues. In DNA, the CDR3 is TGTGCCAGCAGTGGACCGGGACAGGGTACACAAGAGACCCAGTACTTC. Its translation: CASSGPGQGTQETQYF.

Only one count was recorded for this clone. The chain couples TRBV6-5 to TRBJ1-1; TRBD1 aligns across 10 bases. Germline CDR1 is MNHEY and CDR2 is SVGAGI. Losses at the gene ends were 6 bases for V and 4 bases for J; bases not matched to a gene: 2. The CDR3 has 13 amino acids. CDR3 sequence: CASRDRGLTEAFF. CDR3 coding DNA: TGTGCCAGCAGAGACAGGGGGCTCACTGAAGCTTTCTTT.

This chain joins TRBV19 and TRBJ1-2; tentative D call: TRBD1 (5 bases). The V and J ends lost 7 bases and 2 bases respectively, with 14 bases between them. The CDR3 contains 14 residues. The germline CDR1 and CDR2 sequences are LNHDA and SQIVND (reference sequence). The CDR3: CASTGGAPNYGYTF. CDR3 nucleotides: TGTGCCAGTACTGGAGGGGCGCCCAACTATGGCTACACCTTC.

This chain joins TRBV18 and TRBJ1-2; perhaps TRBD1 as D (5 bases). Trimming took 5 bases from V and 3 from J, leaving 16 bases between them. The germline V gene encodes CDR1 KGHSH and CDR2 LQKENI. This CDR3 region has 15 residues. CDR3 residues: CASSYGHGQDYGYTF. CDR3 DNA: TGTGCCAGCTCATACGGACACGGTCAGGACTATGGCTACACCTTC.

There are a few counts of this clone. This chain connects TRBV6-2 or TRBV6-3 to TRBJ1-3; no firm D call. CDR1 is MNHEY and CDR2 is SVGEGT in the germline V gene. The CDR3 contains 12 residues. V was trimmed by 6 bases and J by 7 bases, leaving 10 bases between them. The CDR3 protein is CASSRSGNTIYF. The CDR3 DNA reads TGTGCCAGCAGCCGAAGCGGGAACACCATATATTTT.

This clone was picked up many times. This chain links TRBV2 with TRBJ2-1; 14 bases line up with TRBD2. The CDR3 runs 17 residues. V lost 6 bases to trimming and J lost 4 bases; unmatched junction nucleotides: 8. CDR1 SNHLY and CDR2 FYNNEI come from the germline V gene. The CDR3 DNA is TGTGCCAGCAGGGGACTAGCGGGAGTGACGGGGTACAATGAGCAGTTCTTC. It yields the protein CASRGLAGVTGYNEQFF.

This chain connects TRBV9 to TRBJ2-3, with D possibly matching TRBD2 (5 bases). Trimming removed 0 bases from V and 1 base from J, with 9 bases in between. The CDR3 runs 15 residues. Germline-derived CDR1 and CDR2 are SGDLS and YYNGEE. CDR3 DNA: TGTGCCAGCAGCGTAGGTCCAGCGGGCACAGATACGCAGTATTTT. This encodes CASSVGPAGTDTQYF.

This chain uses TRBV3-1 (or the pseudogene TRBV3-2) with TRBJ2-1; possible D gene TRBD2, 5 bases. CDR1 and CDR2 (germline): LGHDT, YNNKEL (reference sequence). Deletions cut 3 bases from V and 2 bases from J, with 17 bases between. The CDR3 loop spans 17 amino acids. CDR3 residues: CASSQPIGLDPYNEQFF. The CDR3 DNA reads TGTGCCAGCAGCCAGCCAATCGGACTGGACCCCTACAATGAGCAGTTCTTC.

The V and J genes are TRBV3-1 (or the pseudogene TRBV3-2) and TRBJ2-5; 9 bases are shared with TRBD2. CDR1 and CDR2 from the germline V gene are LGHDT and YNNKEL (reference sequence). Trimming removed 0 bases from V and 5 bases from J; junction bases left unmatched: 16. The CDR3 covers 19 residues. The CDR3 reads CASSQDFPSGASIGETQYF. The CDR3 DNA reads TGTGCCAGCAGCCAAGATTTTCCTAGCGGGGCGTCTATTGGGGAGACCCAGTACTTC.

CDR3 sequence reads: CASSQEAFGYEQYF. CDR3 in DNA: TGCGCCAGCAGCCAAGAAGCGTTCGGCTACGAGCAGTACTTC. The chain joins TRBV4-1 to TRBJ2-7; D is uncertain. V lost 0 bases to trimming and J lost 3 bases, with 9 bases between them. This CDR3 has 14 amino acids. CDR1 is MGHRA and CDR2 is YSYEKL in the germline V gene.

This chain links TRBV19 with TRBJ1-2, with TRBD1 identical over 8 bases. CDR1 LNHDA and CDR2 SQIVND come from the germline V gene (reference sequence). The junction had 6 bases not matched to a gene; V was cut back by 1 base and J by 8 bases. CDR3 length: 14 residues. Here the CDR3 DNA reads TGTGCCAGTAGTATAGCAGCAACAGGGGGAGGCTACACCTTC. Translating it yields CASSIAATGGGYTF.